This T cell receptor (beta chain) was sequenced in a study of identical twins. Study-wide results and limits: Cross-sectional statistical analysis was relied on for the conclusions, without the same donors being followed.

This CDR3 region has 14 residues. Germline V gene lookup returns CDR1 SGHTA and CDR2 FQGNSA. Trimming took 1 base from V and 5 from J, leaving 11 bases between them. Template switching added a universal primer binding site, and final cDNA carried unique molecular identifiers. TCRdb independently ran MiXCR on the 5' RACE reads; one entry per CDR3 protein. The table records approximately 410,000 distinct CDR3 sequences, less than 20% of them present only once. This clonotype was observed a few times. What it binds is not known. The receptor was derived from a man in his fifties or sixties in good health. The chain employs TRBV7-2 and TRBJ2-5; D is undetermined. The specimen sequenced was naive T cells sorted from blood. Here the CDR3 DNA reads TGTGCCAGCAGCTTAGGGGTGGCCTCGGAGACCCAGTACTTC. Its protein is CASSLGVASETQYF.